A single sample is the source of the 24 T cell receptor beta chains below, sequenced in a study of response to subunit inactivated influenza vaccine. In TCRdb, the RT-PCR reads were re-called with MiXCR into one record per CDR3 protein. The table includes around 580,000 distinct CDR3 sequences, 10% to 15% detected once. The sequences come from PBMCs from blood, collected on the day of vaccination. The receptors stem from a man aged 45 to 65 who received an inactivated influenza vaccine.

This sequence joins TRBV7-2 and TRBJ2-7; 16 nucleotides match TRBD2. The CDR3 has 17 amino acids. Trimming cost V 3 bases and J 4 bases; bases outside gene matches: 6. Germline CDR1 SGHTA, CDR2 FQGNSA. CDR3: CASSFGTSGRAGYEQYF. DNA for the CDR3: TGTGCCAGCAGCTTCGGGACTAGCGGGAGGGCCGGGTACGAGCAGTACTTC.

The chain links TRBV6-4 to TRBJ1-1; no definite D call. Germline lookup yields CDR1 MRHNA and CDR2 SNTAGT. This CDR3 contains 13 residues. Between the trimmed V and J ends, which lost 4 bases and 5 bases, there was a span of 11 bases. CDR3: CASSVDPTTEAFF. In DNA form, the CDR3 reads TGTGCCAGCAGTGTGGACCCAACAACTGAAGCTTTCTTT.

This chain connects TRBV10-2 to TRBJ1-5; perhaps TRBD1 as D (6 bases). This CDR3 contains 17 residues. Trimming took 0 bases from V and 5 from J, leaving 17 bases between them. Per the germline V gene, CDR1 is WSHSY and CDR2 is SAAADI. CDR3 bases: TGCGCCAGCAGTGAGTCTAGGAGGGGGGTTGTGGATCAGCCCCAGCATTTT. Translated, it gives CASSESRRGVVDQPQHF.

The CDR3 DNA is TGCGCCAGCAGCCTCCGACAGATACCCTACGAGCAGTACTTC. This encodes CASSLRQIPYEQYF. The chain uses TRBV5-1 and TRBJ2-7, with D possibly being TRBD1 (5 bases). This CDR3 has 14 amino acids. Trimming left V 4 bases short and J 2 bases short, with 13 bases between. Germline CDR1 and CDR2: SGHRS and YFSETQ. The whole variable domain, filled in from reference TRBV5-1 and TRBJ2-7, reads KAGVTQTPRYLIKTRGQQVTLSCSPISGHRSVSWYQQTPGQGLQFLFEYFSETQRNKGNFPGRFSGRQFSNSRSEMNVSTLELGDSALYLCASSLRQIPYEQYFGPGTRLTVT.

The table lists this clonotype with a few counts. This sequence joins TRBV20-1 and TRBJ2-3; D is unresolved. Germline V gene data show CDR1 as DFQATT and CDR2 as SNEGSKA (reference sequence). The germline V and J ends were trimmed by 5 bases and 15 bases, with 21 bases remaining between them. The CDR3 length is 12 residues. The chain's CDR3 is CSAAQPGGPGYF. The CDR3 DNA follows: TGCAGTGCTGCCCAACCCGGCGGACCAGGATATTTT.

This chain uses TRBV7-2 with TRBJ1-2; the D gene is possibly TRBD1 (6 bases). The length of the CDR3 is 13 residues. The V gene's germline CDR1 is SGHTA and CDR2 FQGNSA. Trimming removed 1 base at V and 8 bases at J, with 11 bases between. The DNA for the CDR3 is TGTGCCAGCAGCTTAGGCACAGGGTTCGGCTACACCTTC. Translated, it gives CASSLGTGFGYTF. The full variable domain, completed using reference TRBV7-2 and TRBJ1-2, is GAGVSQSPSNKVTEKGKDVELRCDPISGHTALYWYRQSLGQGLEFLIYFQGNSAPDKSGLPSDRFSAERTGGSVSTLTIQRTQQEDSAVYLCASSLGTGFGYTFGSGTRLTVV.

V usage is TRBV5-1 and J usage is TRBJ2-2; 9 nucleotides agree with TRBD1. Germline V gene data show CDR1 as SGHRS and CDR2 as YFSETQ. Trimming took 7 bases from V and 6 from J; bases not matched to a gene: 4. The CDR3 contains 13 residues. CDR3 bases: TGCGCCAGCGGGGACAGGGTCCCCGGGGAGCTGTTTTTT. Translated: CASGDRVPGELFF.

The V and J genes are TRBV5-1 and TRBJ2-3, with D perhaps TRBD2 (6 bases). Deletions cut 7 bases from V and 1 base from J, with 10 bases between. CDR1 and CDR2 from the germline V gene are SGHRS and YFSETQ. This CDR3 is built from 13 residues. DNA of the CDR3: TGCGCCAGCGGCGGGGAACGCACAGATACGCAGTATTTT. Translation gives CASGGERTDTQYF.

This chain uses TRBV21-1 with TRBJ2-7; the table's D call of TRBD1 was not tested on the DNA. TRBV21-1 is termed a pseudogene. The CDR3 consists of 16 residues. This CDR3 is CASSKGVRGSSYEQYF. The CDR3 coding sequence is TGTGCCAGCAGCAAAGGGGTCAGGGGTAGCTCCTACGAGCAGTACTTC.

There are a few counts of this clonotype. The chain couples TRBV13 to TRBJ2-6, with D perhaps TRBD1 (5 bases). The CDR3 is 16 amino acids. Germline V gives CDR1 PRHDT, CDR2 FYEKMQ (reference sequence). Trimming left V 5 bases short and J 0 bases short, with 11 bases between. CDR3 DNA: TGTGCCAGCAGCCCTACAGGTAACTCTGGGGCCAACGTCCTGACTTTC. As protein: CASSPTGNSGANVLTF. The full variable domain, with the rest looked up from reference TRBV13 and TRBJ2-6, is AAGVIQSPRHLIKEKRETATLKCYPIPRHDTVYWYQQGPGQDPQFLISFYEKMQSDKGSIPDRFSAQQFSDYHSELNMSSLELGDSALYFCASSPTGNSGANVLTFGAGSRLTVL.

This clonotype was counted only a few times. The chain recombines TRBV7-8 with TRBJ2-3; 7 nucleotides align to TRBD2. The CDR3 is 18 amino acids. Trimming took 6 bases from V and 2 from J; bases not matched to a gene: 17. CDR1 and CDR2 (germline): SGHVS, FQNEAQ. CDR3 DNA sequence: TGTGCCAGCAGGTCCCTGAGGTGGCTAGCGGCAACCACAGATACGCAGTATTTT. Its protein is CASRSLRWLAATTDTQYF.

The sample holds many counts of this clonotype. The chain carries TRBV7-2 and TRBJ2-2; 10 bases line up with TRBD2. This CDR3 contains 16 residues. The V and J ends lost 1 base and 5 bases, in that order; junction bases with no gene match: 4. Germline assignment: CDR1 SGHTA and CDR2 FQGNSA. The CDR3 region is CASSLVPGLATGELFF. DNA of the CDR3: TGTGCCAGCAGCTTAGTCCCGGGACTAGCGACCGGGGAGCTGTTTTTT.

V gene TRBV3-1 combines with J gene TRBJ2-1; TRBD2 matches 10 bases. Germline V gene sequence: CDR1 LGHDT, CDR2 YNNKEL (reference sequence). The ends lost 1 base at V and 6 bases at J; junction bases unmatched: 12. The CDR3 is 18 amino acids. CDR3 nucleotides: TGTGCCAGCAGCCAAGCTTACCCGCGGGGACTAGCGACCAATGAGCAGTTCTTC. As protein: CASSQAYPRGLATNEQFF.

The chain couples TRBV5-1 to TRBJ2-5, with D possibly TRBD1 on 6 matching bases. This CDR3 spans 14 amino acids. V shed 4 bases and J shed 0 bases, with 10 bases lying between them. The germline V gene encodes CDR1 SGHRS and CDR2 YFSETQ. The CDR3 here is CASSIGQYQETQYF. The CDR3 nucleotides are TGCGCCAGCAGCATCGGACAGTACCAAGAGACCCAGTACTTC.

This clonotype was seen a handful of times. The genes are TRBV6-2 or TRBV6-3 and TRBJ2-7; 8 bases are a match to TRBD2. CDR3 length: 15 amino acids. The germline V gene encodes CDR1 MNHEY and CDR2 SVGEGT. J gave up 5 bases and V 5 bases, and 11 bases lay outside the gene matches. The CDR3: CASSRPGLAFDEQYF. CDR3 DNA: TGTGCCAGCAGTCGCCCTGGACTAGCTTTCGACGAGCAGTACTTC.

This clonotype was picked up many times. The chain joins TRBV5-1 to TRBJ2-3; D remains unclear. Trimming shortened V by 4 bases and J by 0 bases, and 18 bases separated the two germline ends. The CDR3 length is 17 residues. Looked up from germline, CDR1 is SGHRS and CDR2 is YFSETQ. The CDR3 is CASSLAVRRTSTDTQYF. As DNA, the CDR3 is TGCGCCAGCAGCCTTGCGGTCCGGAGAACTAGCACAGATACGCAGTATTTT.

This clonotype occurred a few times. This rearrangement joins TRBV7-9 to TRBJ1-1; maybe TRBD1 (5 bases). There are 12 residues in the CDR3. Germline V gene sequence: CDR1 SEHNR, CDR2 FQNEAQ (reference sequence). The V end was cut by 1 base, the J end by 10 bases, with 10 bases between. For the CDR3, the DNA is TGTGCCAGCAGCTTAGTTGAGGGGACAGCTTTCTTT. It translates to CASSLVEGTAFF.

The CDR3 nucleotides read TGTGCCATCAGTGAATCTCTGGAGGAGACCCAGTACTTC. It encodes CAISESLEETQYF. The rearrangement links TRBV10-3 to TRBJ2-5; D not resolved. This CDR3 is 13 amino acids long. V lost 3 bases and J lost 5, with 10 bases in between. Germline CDR1 is ENHRY and CDR2 is SYGVKD.

The chain employs TRBV12-3 or TRBV12-4 and TRBJ1-5, with 8 bases lining up with TRBD1. The CDR3 consists of 15 residues. V was clipped by 7 bases and J by 2 bases; unmatched bases: 7. The CDR3 DNA is TGTGCCAGCAATCTCGGACAGGGAGGCAATCAGCCCCAGCATTTT. This sequence encodes CASNLGQGGNQPQHF.

This clonotype came up a few times. For the CDR3, the DNA is TGTGCCAGTACAGGGTCTAGCGCCGGGGAGCTGTTTTTT. The encoded protein is CASTGSSAGELFF. V is TRBV24-1 and J is TRBJ2-2; D assignment may be TRBD1 or TRBD2 (6 bases each). The V gene's germline CDR1 is KGHDR and CDR2 SFDVKD. V shed 11 bases and J shed 6 bases, with 15 bases lying between them. The CDR3 has 13 residues.

V usage is TRBV20-1 and J usage is TRBJ2-1; no clear D. The V gene's germline CDR1 is DFQATT and CDR2 SNEGSKA (reference sequence). The CDR3 length is 15 residues. With 5 bases removed from V and 4 bases from J, the gap between germline ends came to 18 bases. The CDR3 DNA sequence: TGCAGTGCTCATTTACCTCACAGAATTTACAATGAGCAGTTCTTC. Amino acids: CSAHLPHRIYNEQFF.

The chain couples TRBV6-5 to TRBJ2-2; TRBD1 agrees at 8 bases. V was clipped by 2 bases and J by 0 bases; unmatched bases: 5. The CDR3 consists of 17 residues. Germline V CDR1 and CDR2: MNHEY, SVGAGI. CDR3 bases: TGTGCCAGCAGTTACGGTCAGGGGGCCACGAACACCGGGGAGCTGTTTTTT. It encodes CASSYGQGATNTGELFF.

This clonotype was observed many times. This chain uses TRBV27 with TRBJ2-7; 12 nucleotides match TRBD1. V was pared by 3 bases and J by 5 bases, with 2 bases of the junction left unmatched. The CDR3 sequence is 14 residues long. CDR1 MNHEY and CDR2 SMNVEV come from the germline V gene (reference sequence). The CDR3 nucleotides read TGTGCCAGCAGTTTTGGGACAGGGGGCGACGAGCAGTACTTC. The encoded protein is CASSFGTGGDEQYF.

The chain combines TRBV7-2 with TRBJ2-7, with TRBD1 as a possible D gene (5 bases). Germline V gene data show CDR1 as SGHTA and CDR2 as FQGNSA. V lost 1 base, J lost 6 bases, and 16 bases lay in between. The CDR3 is 15 amino acids. The CDR3 region is CASSLGENRGGEQYF. The CDR3 DNA is TGTGCCAGCAGCTTAGGAGAGAATAGGGGCGGCGAGCAGTACTTC.